A selection of T cell receptor beta chains follows, all from one sample in a study of T cell responses to AZD1222 COVID-19 vaccine. Generated by immunoSEQ multiplex PCR, the TCRdb table keeps only in-frame clones and is missing some. This sample has around 140,000 clones; approximately 90% occur once, and the top ten carry more than 3.5%. This sample comprised peripheral blood, obtained on day 0 of AZD1222 vaccination. These receptors were taken from an adult in good health. The CDR3 runs from the conserved cysteine through the conserved F or W. D genes are given only for firm matches. For some rows the clone size is stated as once, few or many, or as a class when expanded; others skip it.

cdr3_aa cdr3_nt j_call v_call d_call clone_size
CASGKEASYNEQFF TGCGCCAGCGGCAAGGAGGCCTCCTACAATGAGCAGTTCTTC TRBJ2-1 TRBV5-1 NA once
CASSLSRTVLAETQYF TGTGCCAGCAGTTTATCAAGGACGGTGCTGGCAGAGACCCAGTACTTC TRBJ2-5 TRBV27 NA NA
CASSRRQNTEAFF TGCGCCAGCAGCCGTAGACAGAACACTGAAGCTTTCTTT TRBJ1-1 TRBV5-1 NA NA
CSVEDPAGLAGRGETQYF TGCAGCGTTGAAGATCCCGCGGGGCTAGCGGGAAGAGGAGAGACCCAGTACTTC TRBJ2-5 TRBV29-1 TRBD2 NA
CATSDNYEQYF TGTGCCACCAGTGATAACTACGAGCAGTACTTC TRBJ2-7 TRBV24-1 NA NA
CASSFLGTGSEQYF TGTGCCAGCAGTTTCCTCGGGACAGGGAGCGAGCAGTACTTC TRBJ2-7 TRBV27 TRBD1 NA
CASSEGGQLEYF TGTGCCAGCAGTGAAGGGGGACAGCTAGAGTACTTC TRBJ2-7 TRBV6-1 TRBD1 NA
CATNGGLGSYEQYF TGTGCCACTAACGGGGGGCTTGGATCCTACGAGCAGTACTTC TRBJ2-7 TRBV28 NA NA
CASSSGGYTF TGTGCCAGCAGTTCGGGAGGCTACACCTTC TRBJ1-2 TRBV28 NA NA
CATAGHAYEQYF TGCGCCACCGCCGGACACGCCTACGAGCAGTACTTC TRBJ2-7 TRBV10-2 NA NA
CASSLTYRVNTGELFF TGTGCCAGCAGCTTAACGTACAGGGTGAACACCGGGGAGCTGTTTTTT TRBJ2-2 TRBV7-3 NA NA
CASSTAGSSNQPQHF TGTGCCAGTAGTACTGCAGGCAGTAGCAATCAGCCCCAGCATTTT TRBJ1-5 TRBV19 NA NA
CASSYSLGTDTQYF TGTGCCAGCAGTTACTCCCTAGGGACAGATACGCAGTATTTT TRBJ2-3 TRBV6-5 NA NA
CASSTGSNTGELFF TGTGCCAGTAGTACCGGTTCGAACACCGGGGAGCTGTTTTTT TRBJ2-2 TRBV19 NA NA
CASSLAGNNEQFF TGTGCCAGCAGCTTAGCCGGAAACAATGAGCAGTTCTTC TRBJ2-1 TRBV7-9 NA NA
CASSLNGLDGYTF TGTGCCAGCAGCTTGAATGGGTTAGATGGCTACACCTTC TRBJ1-2 TRBV5-5 NA NA
CASSVEQGARGNTIYF TGTGCCAGCAGCGTAGAACAGGGGGCCCGTGGAAACACCATATATTTT TRBJ1-3 TRBV9 TRBD1 NA
CASSPEGGSRAFF TGCGCCAGCAGTCCCGAAGGGGGCTCGAGAGCTTTCTTT TRBJ1-1 TRBV4-1 TRBD1 NA
CASSDDSLYGYTF TGTGCCAGCAGTGACGACAGCCTCTATGGCTACACCTTC TRBJ1-2 TRBV6-6 NA once
CASSLVQEGDTQYF TGTGCCAGCAGCTTAGTCCAGGAGGGAGATACGCAGTATTTT TRBJ2-3 TRBV7-9 NA NA
CASQRLAGPQETQYF TGTGCCAGCCAGCGACTAGCGGGACCCCAAGAGACCCAGTACTTC TRBJ2-5 TRBV2 TRBD2 NA
CASSPTTRSYNEQFF TGTGCCAGCAGCCCGACTACTCGCTCCTACAATGAGCAGTTCTTC TRBJ2-1 TRBV7-2 NA NA
CASSVDGTSYNEQFF TGTGCCAGCAGCGTAGATGGAACCTCCTACAATGAGCAGTTCTTC TRBJ2-1 TRBV9 NA NA
CASTSLGTQYF TGTGCCAGCACCTCCTTAGGTACGCAGTATTTT TRBJ2-3 TRBV12-3/TRBV12-4 NA NA
CASSQRWLDSSSYEQYF TGTGCCAGCAGCCAAAGGTGGTTGGATTCGAGCTCCTACGAGCAGTACTTC TRBJ2-7 TRBV13 NA NA
CASRKRDSEQETQYF TGTGCCAGCAGGAAACGGGATTCGGAACAAGAGACCCAGTACTTC TRBJ2-5 TRBV11-1 NA NA
CASSPPAGAKNTGELFF TGTGCCAGCAGCCCCCCGGCGGGAGCGAAGAACACCGGGGAGCTGTTTTTT TRBJ2-2 TRBV9 TRBD2 NA
CASTPDGSNYGYTF TGTGCCAGTACCCCGGACGGCTCTAACTATGGCTACACCTTC TRBJ1-2 TRBV19 NA NA
CATSRAGVTQETQYF TGTGCCACCAGCAGAGCGGGAGTCACCCAAGAGACCCAGTACTTC TRBJ2-5 TRBV15 NA once
CASSPEETQYF TGTGCCAGCTCACCGGAAGAGACCCAGTACTTC TRBJ2-5 TRBV18 NA NA
CASSQVAGQVGKGTQYF TGTGCCAGCAGCCAAGTAGCGGGACAGGTGGGAAAAGGGACCCAGTACTTC TRBJ2-5 TRBV7-7 NA NA
CTQQWGRSTDTQYF TGTACGCAGCAGTGGGGGCGCAGCACAGATACGCAGTATTTT TRBJ2-3 TRBV2 NA few
CASSPIDRTNTYEQYF TGTGCCAGCAGCCCAATCGACAGGACGAATACCTACGAGCAGTACTTC TRBJ2-7 TRBV7-9 NA NA
CASSLGQNYNPPYEQYF TGTGCCAGCAGCTTAGGGCAGAATTATAACCCACCCTACGAGCAGTACTTC TRBJ2-7 TRBV7-2 NA few
CAWSDRIGEQFF TGTGCCTGGAGCGACAGGATTGGGGAGCAGTTCTTC TRBJ2-1 TRBV30 NA NA
CASRRAGELFF TGTGCCAGTAGACGGGCCGGGGAGCTGTTTTTT TRBJ2-2 TRBV19 NA NA
CASSSVAGWGELFF TGTGCCAGCAGCTCAGTAGCGGGTTGGGGGGAGCTGTTTTTT TRBJ2-2 TRBV7-2 TRBD2 NA
CASSVGQGTSGNNEQFF TGCGCCAGCAGCGTGGGACAGGGGACTAGCGGTAACAATGAGCAGTTCTTC TRBJ2-1 TRBV5-1 NA NA
CASSPHGGANVLTF TGTGCCAGCAGCCCCCACGGAGGGGCCAACGTCCTGACTTTC TRBJ2-6 TRBV14 NA NA
CASSQDTTGRDEQFF TGTGCCAGCAGCCAAGATACAACGGGAAGGGATGAGCAGTTCTTC TRBJ2-1 TRBV3-1/TRBV3-2 NA NA
CASRPRPRERFEGQFF TGTGCAAGTCGCCCCCGACCCCGCGAAAGATTCGAGGGGCAGTTCTTC TRBJ2-1 TRBV12-2 NA NA
CASSLRTSGTGQYF TGTGCCAGCAGCCTAAGGACTAGCGGGACGGGGCAGTACTTC TRBJ2-7 TRBV7-6 TRBD2 NA
CASRQSGGAQFF TGTGCCAGCAGACAGAGCGGGGGCGCGCAGTTCTTC TRBJ2-1 TRBV5-4 TRBD2 NA
CASSLVLGGSTDTQYF TGCGCCAGCAGCTTGGTTCTTGGCGGGAGCACAGATACGCAGTATTTT TRBJ2-3 TRBV5-1 NA NA
CASSQDQGNYGYTF TGCGCCAGCAGCCAAGATCAAGGGAACTATGGCTACACCTTC TRBJ1-2 TRBV4-1 NA NA
CSWRDSGNTIYF TGCAGTTGGCGGGACTCTGGAAACACCATATATTTT TRBJ1-3 TRBV29-1 NA NA
CASSLGLAGYYEQYF TGTGCCAGCAGCTTAGGACTAGCGGGTTACTACGAGCAGTACTTC TRBJ2-7 TRBV7-2 TRBD2 NA
CASSQAGRRRGYTF TGTGCCAGCAGCCAGGCCGGACGCCGCCGGGGCTACACCTTC TRBJ1-2 TRBV3-1/TRBV3-2 NA NA
CARSYARRGTKSYEQYF TGTGCCAGAAGCTACGCGCGGAGGGGAACTAAGAGCTACGAGCAGTACTTC TRBJ2-7 TRBV5-3 NA NA
CASSMVAGFNTGELFF TGTGCCAGTAGTATGGTGGCGGGATTCAACACCGGGGAGCTGTTTTTT TRBJ2-2 TRBV19 NA once
CAWESGANVLTF TGTGCCTGGGAGTCTGGGGCCAACGTCCTGACTTTC TRBJ2-6 TRBV30 NA NA
CASSPRMGSGGEQYF TGTGCCAGCAGCCCAAGGATGGGGTCGGGAGGCGAGCAGTACTTC TRBJ2-7 TRBV2 TRBD2 NA
CAIRGVYGYNEQFF TGTGCCATCAGGGGCGTGTACGGCTACAATGAGCAGTTCTTC TRBJ2-1 TRBV10-3 NA NA
CASSLGGQGNSSPLHF TGCGCCAGCAGCTTGGGGGGACAGGGGAATTCTTCACCCCTCCACTTT TRBJ1-6 TRBV5-1 TRBD1 NA
CASSHEGVSADTQYF TGCGCCAGCAGCCATGAGGGAGTTAGCGCAGATACGCAGTATTTT TRBJ2-3 TRBV4-1 NA once